This T cell receptor (beta chain) was profiled in a study of T-cell reconstitution after alpha-beta-depleted transplantation in children. Unique molecular identifiers tagged the TCRbeta library. Using its own MiXCR run on the PCR reads, TCRdb lists one record per CDR3 protein. Of some 150,000 distinct CDR3 sequences in the sample, 8.8% are singletons; the top ten hold around 18%. Study-wide points: Several hundred expanded graft clones reportedly supplied alpha-beta T cells about two months after transplant. When one year had passed after transplant, most T-cell counts and diversity came from newly produced T cells.

This clonotype turned up a few times. Its antigen is still unknown. This CDR3 region has 17 residues. Trimming at V came to 3 bases and at J to 4 bases, leaving 11 bases not matched to a gene. The chain recombines TRBV12-3 or TRBV12-4 with TRBJ1-2, with 10 nucleotides matching TRBD1. This sequence originates from a female patient between 2 and 15 years old who had a stem cell transplant for congenital amegakaryocytic thrombocytopenia, so the T cells may come from the graft donor. The sample here was PBMCs, mostly from graft donor cells, taken 180 days after TCRalphabeta/CD19-depleted stem cell transplant. CDR3 sequence: CASSLSRGTGATYGYTF. The CDR3 nucleotides read TGTGCCAGCAGTTTGAGTAGGGGGACAGGGGCGACCTATGGCTACACCTTC.